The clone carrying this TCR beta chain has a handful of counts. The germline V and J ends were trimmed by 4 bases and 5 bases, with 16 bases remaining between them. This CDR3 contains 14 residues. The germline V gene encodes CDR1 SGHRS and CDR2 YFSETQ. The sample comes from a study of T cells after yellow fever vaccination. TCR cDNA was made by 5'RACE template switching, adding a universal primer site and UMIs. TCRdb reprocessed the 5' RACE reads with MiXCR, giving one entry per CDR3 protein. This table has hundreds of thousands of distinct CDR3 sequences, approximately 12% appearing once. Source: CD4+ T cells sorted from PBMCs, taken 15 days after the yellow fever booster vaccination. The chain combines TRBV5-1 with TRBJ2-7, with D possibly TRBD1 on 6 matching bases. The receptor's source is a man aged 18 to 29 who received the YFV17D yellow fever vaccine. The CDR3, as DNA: TGCGCCAGCAGCCTTCCTGACAGGTCCCACGAGCAGTACTTC. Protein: CASSLPDRSHEQYF.